The subject of this entry is one T cell receptor beta chain. Its antigen remains undetermined. Base qualities are not at hand, and no much larger clone is one base apart. CDR1 and CDR2, per the germline V gene (reference sequence), are PRHDT and FYEKMQ. The cysteine opens and the phenylalanine closes a CDR3 of 13 amino acids. Left in the record is the CDR3 DNA by itself, 39 bases read in frame from the first base. Between the V and J ends, shortened by 5 bases and 8 bases respectively, the junction contains 15 bases. After approximately 11 days of culture, CD4+ T cells were isolated with the EasySep CD4+ T cell isolation kit. Healthy vaccine recipients had no prior SARS-CoV-2 infection, confirmed by negative nucleocapsid antibodies before and after vaccination. Half of the culture medium was replaced with fresh IL-2-containing medium on days 3 and 7. Each peptide stimulation condition was cultured in triplicate wells unless otherwise noted. PBMC were separated from whole blood using Ficoll-Paque Plus gradient centrifugation and were then either cryopreserved at -140C or used fresh. Genomic DNA was extracted from cultured CD4+ T cells with the QIAamp micro DNA kit.

This specimen belongs to a study of vaccination effects on CD4 cells after COVID-19 (dated 2022 in TCRdb). Background for the entire study: The ViraFEST assay stimulated PBMC with viral peptide pools and then used TCR sequencing to identify antigen-specific CD4+ T cell clonotypes by expansion. Each participant received two doses of an mRNA SARS-CoV-2 vaccine, either BNT162b2 or mRNA-1273. A few million PBMC per well were cultured with approximately 10 ug/ml peptides in IMDM containing roughly 5% human AB serum, roughly 10 IU/ml IL-2 and gentamicin. In both COVID-19 convalescent patients and infection-naive vaccine recipients, the study compared SARS-CoV-2 spike-specific CD4+ TCR repertoires from before mRNA vaccination with those from after it. A total of roughly 9 COVID-19 convalescent patients and several SARS-CoV-2-naive healthy vaccine recipients were included in the full study. In the study, cultures from other donors were sequenced using the Oncomine TCR Beta short-read assay on an Illumina iSeq 100.

Libraries were prepared through the immunoSEQ multiplex PCR assay. DNA from the cultured and isolated CD4+ T cells underwent TCR beta CDR3 sequencing. The authors' pipeline ran thus. Non-productive TCR sequences were removed, reads were trimmed to the CDR3 region, and CDR3s of at least 7 amino acids were retained. Antigen-specific clonotypes were identified using the MANAFEST web app by comparison of expansion in peptide wells against reference cultures. For clones to be considered positive, expansion at FDR<0.05 versus reference and all other wells, an odds ratio above 5, and a frequency above 0.1% in two replicate wells were required. Cross-reactive clonotypes were defined as significantly expanded in SARS-CoV-2 spike wells and in at least one common cold coronavirus spike condition. Levenshtein distance calculated with the stringdist R package was used to assess CDR3 similarity, and unrooted trees were constructed with ape in R 3.6.1. The table comes from immuneACCESS by way of TCRdb, which keeps in-frame sequences with V and J called. Part of the clones is missing from these tables; in studies checked, under half for an unresolved V gene and the rest for unknown reasons. V, J and clone size reflect that table, while D and trimming were determined from the DNA. This sample gives some 28,000 clones in total; 65% of them show up just once. 9.9% of the sample is in the top ten clones.

Results and caveats for the whole study, not just this receptor: The study was limited by a small number of convalescent patients and lacked early post-infection timepoints. Marked clonal contraction was observed in both infection-induced and vaccine-induced clones at late post-vaccination timepoints, consistent with waning T cell responses. Among healthy vaccine recipients, nearly all vaccine-induced clones were SARS-CoV-2 mono-reactive, and just 1 of 255 was cross-reactive with common cold coronaviruses.

The chain uses TRBV13 and TRBJ1-2; a tentative D call is TRBD1 (6 bases match). The sample here was CD4+ T cells from PBMCs cultured without peptide, taken before COVID-19 vaccination. The receptor was isolated from a human donor who received a COVID-19 vaccine. For the CDR3, the sequence is CASSLRQAGGYTF. The nucleotides read TGTGCCAGCAGCCTACGACAGGCGGGCGGCTACACCTTC.